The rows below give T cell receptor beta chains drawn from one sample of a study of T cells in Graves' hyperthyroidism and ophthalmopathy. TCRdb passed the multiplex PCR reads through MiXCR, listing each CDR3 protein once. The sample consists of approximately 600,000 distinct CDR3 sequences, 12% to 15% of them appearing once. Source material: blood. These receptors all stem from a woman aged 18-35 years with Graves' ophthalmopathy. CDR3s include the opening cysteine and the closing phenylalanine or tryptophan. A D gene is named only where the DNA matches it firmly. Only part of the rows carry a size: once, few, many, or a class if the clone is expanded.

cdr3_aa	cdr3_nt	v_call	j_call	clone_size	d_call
CASSQDFNNQPQHF	TGTGCCAGCAGCCAAGATTTCAATAATCAGCCCCAGCATTTT	TRBV4-2	TRBJ1-5	NA	NA
CASSFFGKDTQYF	TGTGCCAGCAGTTTCTTCGGCAAGGATACGCAGTATTTT	TRBV27	TRBJ2-3	many	NA
CASRQSALFYGYTF	TGTGCCAGTCGACAGTCCGCCCTATTCTATGGCTACACCTTC	TRBV12-3/TRBV12-4	TRBJ1-2	NA	NA
CASIGLPHNEQFF	TGTGCCAGCATCGGACTACCCCACAATGAGCAGTTCTTC	TRBV6-2/TRBV6-3	TRBJ2-1	NA	NA
CSARSWGSNEKLFF	TGCAGTGCTAGATCTTGGGGGTCTAATGAAAAACTGTTTTTT	TRBV20-1	TRBJ1-4	few	NA
CASSSASGRARVSYNEQFF	TGTGCCAGCAGCTCCGCTAGCGGGAGGGCCCGTGTGTCCTACAATGAGCAGTTCTTC	TRBV7-9	TRBJ2-1	NA	TRBD2
CASSREINYGYTF	TGTGCCAGCAGCAGAGAGATTAACTATGGCTACACCTTC	TRBV7-9	TRBJ1-2	many	NA
CASSQDPRAQGGAYGYTF	TGCGCCAGCAGCCAAGACCCCCGTGCCCAGGGGGGGGCCTATGGCTACACCTTC	TRBV4-3	TRBJ1-2	NA	TRBD1
CASSFILAGGATDTQYF	TGTGCCAGCAGCTTTATTCTTGCGGGGGGAGCCACAGATACGCAGTATTTT	TRBV7-9	TRBJ2-3	few	TRBD2
CASTPLGTSYNEQFF	TGTGCCAGCACCCCCCTGGGGACTAGCTACAATGAGCAGTTCTTC	TRBV28	TRBJ2-1	few	TRBD2
CASRARGREQYF	TGTGCCAGCAGAGCCAGGGGGCGCGAGCAGTACTTC	TRBV6-1	TRBJ2-7	many	TRBD1
CASSLPLHNEQFF	TGTGCCAGCAGTCTCCCCCTTCACAATGAGCAGTTCTTC	TRBV28	TRBJ2-1	many	NA
CASSFLRAGGDGYTF	TGTGCCAGCAGCTTCCTCCGTGCGGGGGGGGACGGCTACACCTTC	TRBV7-8	TRBJ1-2	many	NA
CSAGGLAGSYNEQFF	TGCAGCGCCGGGGGACTAGCGGGTTCCTACAATGAGCAGTTCTTC	TRBV29-1	TRBJ2-1	NA	TRBD2
CASSSNTGSGYTF	TGTGCCAGCAGCTCTAATACAGGGAGTGGCTACACCTTC	TRBV7-3	TRBJ1-2	many	NA
CASGQNSYEQYF	TGTGCCAGCGGCCAGAATTCCTACGAGCAGTACTTC	TRBV12-3/TRBV12-4	TRBJ2-7	many	NA
CASSLYSTFNEQFF	TGTGCCAGCAGCTTATACAGCACGTTCAATGAGCAGTTCTTC	TRBV7-9	TRBJ2-1	many	NA
CASSFPTSGTRDTQYF	TGTGCCAGCAGCTTCCCGACTAGCGGGACGAGGGATACGCAGTATTTT	TRBV7-9	TRBJ2-3	NA	TRBD2
CASSLEGGLHNEQFF	TGTGCCAGCAGCTTAGAGGGGGGACTTCACAATGAGCAGTTCTTC	TRBV11-3	TRBJ2-1	many	NA
CASTGTSGRFGTQYF	TGTGCCAGCACAGGGACTAGCGGGAGGTTCGGTACGCAGTATTTT	TRBV3-1	TRBJ2-3	many	TRBD2
CASSQGWRGGRDEQFF	TGTGCCAGCAGCCAAGGATGGCGGGGGGGGCGGGATGAGCAGTTCTTC	TRBV7-2	TRBJ2-1	many	TRBD2
CASSLRPESDTQYF	TGTGCCAGTAGTCTTCGTCCGGAGTCGGATACGCAGTATTTT	TRBV19	TRBJ2-3	few	NA
CASSHYGNQPQHF	TGTGCCAGCAGCCATTACGGCAATCAGCCCCAGCATTTT	TRBV12-3/TRBV12-4	TRBJ1-5	NA	NA
CAAGRGGLDEQYF	TGTGCCGCAGGCAGGGGTGGGCTCGACGAGCAGTACTTC	TRBV30	TRBJ2-7	NA	NA
CAWSGGMNTEAFF	TGTGCCTGGAGTGGGGGGATGAACACTGAAGCTTTCTTT	TRBV30	TRBJ1-1	many	NA
CASSQDQMLGEQYF	TGTGCCAGCAGCCAAGATCAAATGCTGGGCGAGCAGTACTTC	TRBV3-1	TRBJ2-7	NA	NA
CASSISASEAFF	TGTGCCAGTAGTATTTCTGCGTCTGAAGCTTTCTTT	TRBV19	TRBJ1-1	NA	NA
CASSFAGDGKNIQYF	TGTGCCAGCAGCTTCGCGGGAGATGGGAAAAACATTCAGTACTTC	TRBV5-5	TRBJ2-4	many	TRBD2
CASSQDWGQGTQYF	TGCGCCAGCAGCCAAGATTGGGGGCAAGGTACGCAGTATTTT	TRBV4-3	TRBJ2-3	many	NA
CASSLWGTVERAQYF	TGTGCCAGCAGCTTATGGGGGACGGTGGAACGCGCACAGTACTTC	TRBV7-8	TRBJ2-5	NA	NA
CASTRPRTSGSMELFF	TGTGCCAGTACCCGACCGCGGACTAGCGGGAGTATGGAGCTGTTTTTT	TRBV19	TRBJ2-2	NA	TRBD2
CASSIRDRARRPFYF	TGTGCCAGTAGTATCCGCGACAGGGCGAGGAGACCCTTCTACTTC	TRBV19	TRBJ2-5	NA	TRBD1
CASSLQTTGDTQYF	TGTGCCAGCAGCTTACAAACGACGGGAGATACGCAGTATTTT	TRBV7-2	TRBJ2-3	many	NA
CASSFRAGLGALEQFF	TGTGCCAGCAGCTTCCGGGCTGGACTGGGGGCCCTGGAGCAGTTCTTC	TRBV9	TRBJ2-1	few	NA
CASSYLRGPNSDTQYF	TGTGCCAGCAGTTACCTTCGGGGTCCAAACTCAGATACGCAGTATTTT	TRBV6-1	TRBJ2-3	few	NA
CASSLGREVYGQYF	TGTGCCAGCAGTTTAGGGCGGGAGGTCTACGGGCAGTACTTC	TRBV28	TRBJ2-7	many	TRBD2
CASSEAGFTSGSIPNTQYF	TGTGCCAGCAGTGAAGCGGGATTTACTAGCGGGAGTATTCCCAATACGCAGTATTTT	TRBV6-1	TRBJ2-3	many	TRBD2
CSARNLGEDLEDEQFF	TGCAGTGCTAGGAACCTGGGGGAGGACCTGGAGGATGAGCAGTTCTTC	TRBV20-1	TRBJ2-1	many	NA
CASTGGANEKLFF	TGTGCCAGCACAGGGGGAGCTAATGAAAAACTGTTTTTT	TRBV12-3/TRBV12-4	TRBJ1-4	many	TRBD1
CASRRTSGSGGELFF	TGTGCCAGTAGACGGACTAGCGGGAGCGGCGGGGAGCTGTTTTTT	TRBV19	TRBJ2-2	NA	TRBD2
CASRRLAGINEQFF	TGTGCCAGCAGGAGACTAGCGGGAATCAATGAGCAGTTCTTC	TRBV28	TRBJ2-1	many	TRBD2
CASSEETSTDTQYF	TGTGCCAGCAGTGAAGAGACGAGCACAGATACGCAGTATTTT	TRBV28	TRBJ2-3	many	NA